This T cell receptor (beta chain) originates from a study of shared clonotypes between healthy human individuals. Study-wide background: Every donor yielded three CD4 naive, three CD4 memory, two CD8 naive and one CD8 memory plate.

For each subset, genomic DNA was distributed in equal portions over several immunoSEQ plates. This table comes from immunoSEQ multiplex PCR, and its TCRdb copy is limited to in-frame clones, with some not included. The table has around 640,000 clones, approximately 96% seen once. CDR3 size: 15 residues. CDR1 is LNHDA, CDR2 SQIVND, per germline (reference sequence). Trimming shortened V by 5 bases and J by 0 bases, and 11 bases separated the two germline ends. Naive CD8 cells, CD45RO-negative and positively selected for CCR7, excluded terminally differentiated effector memory CD45RA+ cells. Concerning this clone itself: Its antigen remains unknown.

Overall study findings and caveats: Rarefaction showed that sequencing of sorted subsets was incomplete (despite large depth). The study generally estimated greater richness for naive than memory subsets.

Input material: naive CD8+ T cells sorted from blood. The V call is TRBV19, the J call TRBJ1-5; possible D gene TRBD1, 5 bases. The receptor comes from a woman aged 25 to 45 in good health. This CDR3 is CASSQGHHSNQPQHF. The CDR3 region has the DNA TGTGCCAGTAGTCAAGGACACCATAGCAATCAGCCCCAGCATTTT.